The 8 T cell receptor beta chains reported below all come from one sample, sequenced in a study of T cell responses to AZD1222 COVID-19 vaccine. Assay: immunoSEQ multiplex PCR; the TCRdb copy retains only in-frame clones and omits some. This table holds some 140,000 clones, 80% to 95% found once. Sequenced material: peripheral blood, taken on day 0 of AZD1222 vaccination. These receptors all come from an adult in good health.

V is TRBV5-8 and J is TRBJ1-3; 8 nucleotides align to TRBD1. The length of the CDR3 is 15 residues. The germline V gene encodes CDR1 SGHTS and CDR2 YDEGEE. V gave up 4 bases and J gave up 2 bases; unmatched junction bases: 5. CDR3 bases: TGTGCCAGCAGCCGACAGGGGCTTACTGGAAACACCATATATTTT. This sequence encodes CASSRQGLTGNTIYF. Full variable domain (outside the CDR3, taken from reference TRBV5-8 and TRBJ1-3): EAGVTQSPTHLIKTRGQQATLRCSPISGHTSVYWYQQALGLGLQFLLWYDEGEERNRGNFPPRFSGRQFPNYSSELNVNALELEDSALYLCASSRQGLTGNTIYFGEGSWLTVV.

The chain recombines TRBV7-9 with TRBJ2-3; the D gene is possibly TRBD2 (6 bases). V was shortened by 7 bases and J by 4 bases, with 15 bases between the two germline ends. The V gene's germline CDR1 is SEHNR and CDR2 FQNEAQ (reference sequence). The CDR3 sequence is 14 residues long. The CDR3 DNA is TGTGCCAGCACGTCGGCGTGGGGGGCAGATACGCAGTATTTT. Translating it yields CASTSAWGADTQYF.

The genes are TRBV3-1 (or the pseudogene TRBV3-2) and TRBJ2-7, with a possible D match to TRBD2 (5 bases). This CDR3 region has 13 residues. Germline V gene data show CDR1 as LGHDT and CDR2 as YNNKEL (reference sequence). V shed 3 bases and J shed 6 bases, with 12 bases lying between them. The CDR3 DNA follows: TGTGCCAGCAGCCACGATAGGGAGCGCGAGCAGTACTTC. It specifies CASSHDREREQYF.

J is TRBJ1-5 and V is TRBV12-5, with D possibly TRBD1 on 5 matching bases. Germline CDR1 reads LGHNT; CDR2 reads FRNRAP. The ends were cut back, 5 bases at V and 4 bases at J, with 12 bases in the middle. CDR3 size: 14 residues. The CDR3 DNA is TGTGCTAGTGGTATGGGGACCGCTAATCAGCCCCAGCATTTT. This translates into CASGMGTANQPQHF. Variable domain in full (rest from reference TRBV12-5 and TRBJ1-5): DARVTQTPRHKVTEMGQEVTMRCQPILGHNTVFWYRQTMMQGLELLAYFRNRAPLDDSGMPKDRFSAEMPDATLATLKIQPSEPRDSAVYFCASGMGTANQPQHFGDGTRLSIL.

The J gene is TRBJ2-7, the V gene TRBV9; D is undetermined. Trimming cost V 4 bases and J 7 bases, with 12 bases left between them. The CDR3 consists of 12 residues. Germline values: CDR1 SGDLS, CDR2 YYNGEE. CDR3 sequence: CASSPNQGEQYF. CDR3 DNA: TGTGCCAGCAGCCCCAACCAAGGGGAGCAGTACTTC.

The chain has TRBV5-1 and TRBJ1-1, with D possibly TRBD1 on 6 matching bases. Germline loops: CDR1 SGHRS, CDR2 YFSETQ. CDR3 length equals 15 residues. V gave up 4 bases and J gave up 6 bases, with 19 bases separating them. The CDR3 coding sequence is TGCGCCAGCAGCCTTGGGACACAACCAGGACCTGAAGCTTTCTTT. It codes for CASSLGTQPGPEAFF.

This clone has just a few counts. The V and J genes are TRBV4-3 and TRBJ1-1; D gene unclear. V was shortened by 3 bases and J by 4 bases, with 18 bases between the two germline ends. The CDR3 totals 16 residues. Germline V lookup: CDR1 LGHNA, CDR2 YSLEER. The CDR3 DNA reads as TGCGCCAGCAGCCACGTACGTGACGTTCTAGTCACTGAAGCTTTCTTT. Amino acid sequence: CASSHVRDVLVTEAFF.

The chain combines TRBV9 with TRBJ2-1; TRBD2 might be the D (6 bases). Per germline, CDR1 SGDLS and CDR2 YYNGEE. V lost 2 bases and J lost 9, with 15 bases in between. The CDR3 is 14 amino acids. The CDR3 DNA is TGTGCCAGCAGCGTCTCCCCGGGGGATTTTGAGCAGTTCTTC. As protein: CASSVSPGDFEQFF.